This is a list of T cell receptor beta chains from one sample in a study of a mutant IDH1 vaccine in newly diagnosed glioma. Measured with immunoSEQ multiplex PCR; TCRdb has only the in-frame clones, and not every one. The sample yields about 82,000 clones, approximately 85% seen once. These receptors lack a known antigen. Sequenced here: PBMCs, sampled from a glioma patient whose treatment included an IDH1 peptide vaccine. These receptors were taken from a man between 25 and 39 years old with glioma. Some clones in this sample may be carry-over from other donors' samples. The CDR3 runs from the conserved cysteine through the conserved F or W. The order of the fields is D gene, clone size, V gene, J gene, CDR3 DNA, CDR3 protein. D genes are given only for firm matches. A row's size may be missing; if present it is once, few, many or a size class.

TRBD2	once	TRBV11-2	TRBJ2-1	TGTGCCAGCAGCTCCCCCGGGACTAGCGTCGGCAATGAGCAGTTCTTC	CASSSPGTSVGNEQFF
TRBD1	few	TRBV9	TRBJ1-4	TGTGCCAGCAGCGTGAGGACAGGGGTTGGTGAAAAACTGTTTTTT	CASSVRTGVGEKLFF
TRBD2	NA	TRBV6-5	TRBJ2-1	TGTGCCAGCTCGGGAGGGCGTAACAATGAGCAGTTCTTC	CASSGGRNNEQFF
NA	NA	TRBV18	TRBJ2-6	TGTGCCAGCTCACCGTTAGGTAGGGGGACTGGGGCCAACGTCCTGACTTTC	CASSPLGRGTGANVLTF
NA	NA	TRBV29-1	TRBJ1-1	TGCAGCGTTGGCAGGGAAGGAACTGAAGCTTTCTTT	CSVGREGTEAFF
TRBD1	once	TRBV2	TRBJ2-7	TGTGCCAGCAGTGAAGCGCTAGGGACAGCCTTTAGCCCCTACGAGCAGTACTTC	CASSEALGTAFSPYEQYF
NA	once	TRBV19	TRBJ2-5	TGTGCCAGTAGTATCGAGGGAGAGACCCAGTACTTC	CASSIEGETQYF
TRBD1	NA	TRBV7-8	TRBJ2-2	TGTGCCAGCAGCTTGGCCGGGACAGTAGGCGGGGAGCTGTTTTTT	CASSLAGTVGGELFF
NA	NA	TRBV11-2	TRBJ2-1	TGTGCCAGCAGCTTTGTGTTTAGGGGGGAGCAGTTCTTC	CASSFVFRGEQFF
NA	once	TRBV7-9	TRBJ2-5	TGTGCCAGCAGCCCAGCGAGAGACCAAGAGACCCAGTACTTC	CASSPARDQETQYF
TRBD1	once	TRBV7-9	TRBJ1-4	TGTGCCAGCAGCGCGCGGGACAGGGGAGAAAAACTGTTTTTT	CASSARDRGEKLFF
NA	NA	TRBV4-3	TRBJ2-7	TGCGCCAGCAGCCAAGATCCCCGACAGACCTACGAGCAGTACTTC	CASSQDPRQTYEQYF
NA	NA	TRBV30	TRBJ1-3	TGTGCCCTAGTAAGGGACGCGGGAAACACCATATATTTT	CALVRDAGNTIYF
NA	NA	TRBV19	TRBJ1-1	TGTGCCAGTAGTTGGGACCCGGATGGGAAGAACACTGAAGCTTTCTTT	CASSWDPDGKNTEAFF
NA	NA	TRBV15	TRBJ1-1	TGTGCCACCAGCAGAGATCGGGGGGGTGGAACTGAAGCTTTCTTT	CATSRDRGGGTEAFF
TRBD1	NA	TRBV18	TRBJ1-2	TGTGCCAGCTCACCCGGGACAGCGATTTTAGGTGGCTACACCTTC	CASSPGTAILGGYTF
NA	NA	TRBV7-8	TRBJ1-1	TGTGCCAGCAGCAAAAGTCCCGCAGCCATGAACACTGAAGCTTTCTTT	CASSKSPAAMNTEAFF
NA	NA	TRBV19	TRBJ1-6	TGTGCCAGTAGTATCTCGGCACAGGGTAATTCACCCCTCCACTTT	CASSISAQGNSPLHF
NA	NA	TRBV6-1	TRBJ1-3	TGTGCCAGCAGCCCGACTCCCTCTGGAAACACCATATATTTT	CASSPTPSGNTIYF
NA	NA	TRBV5-6	TRBJ2-2	TGTGCCAGCAGCTTACAGGGTAGGCGTCCCGGGGAGCTGTTTTTT	CASSLQGRRPGELFF
NA	NA	TRBV28	TRBJ2-5	TGTGCCAGCAAAAAGTTAGGTTTTTCCCAAGAGACCCAGTACTTC	CASKKLGFSQETQYF
NA	NA	TRBV2	TRBJ2-7	TGTGCCACCGATCGGGGGAATAACTACGAGCAGTACTTC	CATDRGNNYEQYF
NA	NA	TRBV7-3	TRBJ2-3	TGTGCCAGCAGCCCGTGGGGACTTAGCACAGATACGCAGTATTTT	CASSPWGLSTDTQYF
NA	once	TRBV7-9	TRBJ2-7	TGTGCCAGCAGCTCCCCAGGCAAGGGCGAGCAGTACTTC	CASSSPGKGEQYF
NA	NA	TRBV9	TRBJ2-7	TGTGCCAGCAGCGTAGGGCAGGGGAACTACGAGCAGTACTTC	CASSVGQGNYEQYF
TRBD1	NA	TRBV6-1	TRBJ1-2	TGTGCCAGCAGTGGACAGGGCTACTATGGCTACACCTTC	CASSGQGYYGYTF
NA	NA	TRBV6-5	TRBJ1-1	TGTGCCAGCAGCCGGGGCAGCCAGACTGAAGCTTTCTTT	CASSRGSQTEAFF
NA	NA	TRBV10-3	TRBJ1-3	TGTGCCATCATCGACCCGGGGGTTACTGGAAACACCATATATTTT	CAIIDPGVTGNTIYF
TRBD2	NA	TRBV7-3	TRBJ2-1	TGTGCCAGCAGCTTACTTACCGGGAGGGCCAACAATGAGCAGTTCTTC	CASSLLTGRANNEQFF
NA	NA	TRBV7-2	TRBJ1-5	TGTGCCAGCAGCCCCCGGGTCTATAGCAATCAGCCCCAGCATTTT	CASSPRVYSNQPQHF
NA	NA	TRBV2	TRBJ1-1	TGTGCCAGCAGTGACGGGATGAACACTGAAGCTTTCTTT	CASSDGMNTEAFF
NA	once	TRBV2	TRBJ1-3	TGTGCCAGCAGACGGTGGGGAAACACCATATATTTT	CASRRWGNTIYF
TRBD2	NA	TRBV4-2	TRBJ2-2	TGTGCCAGCAACGGGGGGACGGACACCGGGGAGCTGTTTTTT	CASNGGTDTGELFF
TRBD1	once	TRBV27	TRBJ2-7	TGTGCCAGCAGTCCAGACCCGGACAGGGTATCAATGTACTTC	CASSPDPDRVSMYF
NA	NA	TRBV7-9	TRBJ1-5	TGTGCCAGCAGCCCTCCGGGTGGTAACAATCAGCCCCAGCATTTT	CASSPPGGNNQPQHF
NA	NA	TRBV27	TRBJ2-3	TGTGCCAGCAGTTCTTACACAGATACGCAGTATTTT	CASSSYTDTQYF
TRBD1	NA	TRBV4-1	TRBJ1-5	TGCGCCAGCAGCCATAGTAGGACAGGGGTTCTCCCTGGCAATCAGCCCCAGCATTTT	CASSHSRTGVLPGNQPQHF
NA	few	TRBV4-1	TRBJ1-1	TGCGCCAGCAGCCAAGATAAGCAGACAGAGGAAGCTTTCTTT	CASSQDKQTEEAFF
NA	NA	TRBV7-2	TRBJ1-6	TGTGCCAGCAGCTTAGTAGTAGGACAGTATTCACCCCTCCACTTT	CASSLVVGQYSPLHF
NA	once	TRBV5-6	TRBJ1-5	TGTGCCAGCAGCTACAGGAGTCAGCCCCAGCATTTT	CASSYRSQPQHF
NA	NA	TRBV6-1	TRBJ1-6	TGTGCCAGCAGTGGGCTGTCACCCCTCCACTTT	CASSGLSPLHF
TRBD2	NA	TRBV5-1	TRBJ2-1	TGCGCCAGCAGCTTAGGACTAGGAGGCCTTTACAATGAGCAGTTCTTC	CASSLGLGGLYNEQFF
TRBD1	NA	TRBV28	TRBJ1-4	TGTGCCAGCAGTTTAGAACAGGGGGCGCTTGCTAATGAAAAACTGTTTTTT	CASSLEQGALANEKLFF
TRBD2	once	TRBV19	TRBJ2-3	TGTGCCAGTAGTTTAACCGGGACTAGCTCTTCAGATACGCAGTATTTT	CASSLTGTSSSDTQYF
NA	once	TRBV29-1	TRBJ1-1	TGCAGCGTTGAGCCCGGGTGGGGTATGGGCACTGAAGCTTTCTTT	CSVEPGWGMGTEAFF
NA	NA	TRBV5-1	TRBJ2-3	TGCGCCAGCAGCTTGGGAGGGCAGACGGGAGATACGCAGTATTTT	CASSLGGQTGDTQYF
NA	NA	TRBV10-3	TRBJ1-4	TGTGCCATCGCTTCCGGGGCAGGGTCTGATGAAAAACTGTTTTTT	CAIASGAGSDEKLFF
NA	NA	TRBV2	TRBJ2-2	TGTGCCAGCAGTGATACGGGAGTCGTCACCGGGGAGCTGTTTTTT	CASSDTGVVTGELFF
TRBD2	NA	TRBV15	TRBJ2-3	TGTGCCACCACCTACGGGCGGGGGGGCACAGATACGCAGTATTTT	CATTYGRGGTDTQYF
NA	few	TRBV7-9	TRBJ1-2	TGTGCCAGCAGCCCCCCACCGGCAGTAGGCTACACCTTC	CASSPPPAVGYTF
NA	few	TRBV27	TRBJ1-1	TGTGCCAGCAGTTTATCGATGAGCTTGGAGGGCCCAGCTTTCTTT	CASSLSMSLEGPAFF
NA	NA	TRBV5-5	TRBJ2-5	TGTGCCAGCAGCTTAGGACGCAAAGAGACCCAGTACTTC	CASSLGRKETQYF
NA	NA	TRBV28	TRBJ2-7	TGTGCCAGCAGTCTCCGTATAGGAGGAACCTACGAGCAGTACTTC	CASSLRIGGTYEQYF